A single sample is the source of the 19 T cell receptor beta chains below, sequenced in a study of regulatory T cells in long-lasting Graves disease. For TCR beta, libraries came from iRepertoire HTBI primers and Arm-PCR of CDR3 regions. TCRdb reanalysed the multiplex PCR reads using MiXCR and keeps one entry per CDR3 protein. In the table there are approximately 480,000 distinct CDR3 sequences, around 15% of which are singletons. This sample's time point: newly diagnosed GD, antithyroid drugs for less than 3 months. PBMC RNA served as the TCR library source. These data also formed part of another study, on T cells in Graves' hyperthyroidism and ophthalmopathy.

This specimen was peripheral blood mononuclear cells (PBMCs), taken at new diagnosis, from a patient treated with antithyroid drugs. These TCRs come from a man aged 35-49 years with Graves disease.

This clonotype has only a few counts. The chain couples TRBV20-1 to TRBJ2-1, with 8 bases identical to TRBD1. This CDR3 comprises 14 residues. J was trimmed by 0 bases and V by 7 bases; bases with no gene match: 5. Per the germline V gene, CDR1 is DFQATT and CDR2 is SNEGSKA (reference sequence). The CDR3 spells CSGTGGSSYNEQFF. The CDR3 DNA follows: TGCAGTGGTACAGGGGGAAGCTCCTACAATGAGCAGTTCTTC.

V is TRBV19 and J is TRBJ1-5; the D is unclear. CDR1 and CDR2 (germline): LNHDA, SQIVND (reference sequence). The CDR3 spans 14 residues. Trimming stripped 5 bases from V and 0 bases from J, with 8 bases between. CDR3 amino acids: CASSHGYSNQPQHF. The DNA for the CDR3 is TGTGCCAGTAGTCACGGATATAGCAATCAGCCCCAGCATTTT.

This clonotype was seen at least ten times. This chain uses TRBV6-2 or TRBV6-3 with TRBJ2-1, with 13 nucleotides matching TRBD2. J lost 10 bases, V lost 6 bases, and 9 bases had no gene match. The CDR3 length is 15 residues. The germline gives CDR1 MNHEY, CDR2 SVGEGT. This CDR3 is CASSWRTSGGTEQFF. CDR3 coding DNA: TGTGCCAGCAGCTGGCGGACTAGCGGGGGAACCGAGCAGTTCTTC.

This clonotype appeared many times. The CDR3 bases are TGCGCCAGCAGACGCTCGGACAGGGGCCACGAGCAGTACTTC. The encoded protein is CASRRSDRGHEQYF. This chain links TRBV4-1 with TRBJ2-7, with 9 bases matching TRBD1. CDR3 length: 14 amino acids. The germline V gene encodes CDR1 MGHRA and CDR2 YSYEKL. The V gene end was trimmed by 6 bases and the J gene end by 5 bases; junction bases not matched to a gene: 8.

The chain links TRBV5-1 to TRBJ2-1; D may be TRBD2 (6 bases). The CDR3 is 17 residues long. The germline gives CDR1 SGHRS, CDR2 YFSETQ. The V end was cut by 5 bases, the J end by 9 bases, with 27 bases between. CDR3 DNA sequence: TGCGCCAGCAGGGACGTAGGCGTTGTCGGGAGACGAGGTGAGCAGTTCTTC. Amino acid sequence: CASRDVGVVGRRGEQFF.

CDR3 sequence: CASSGQGVWNQPQHF. CDR3 nucleotide sequence: TGTGCCAGTAGTGGACAGGGGGTATGGAATCAGCCCCAGCATTTT. The V and J genes are TRBV19 and TRBJ1-5, with TRBD1 identical over 10 bases. Germline V lookup: CDR1 LNHDA, CDR2 SQIVND (reference sequence). The junction had 5 bases not matched to a gene; V was cut back by 5 bases and J by 4 bases. This CDR3 region has 15 residues. Looking up the rest from reference TRBV19 and TRBJ1-5 gives the full variable domain: DGGITQSPKYLFRKEGQNVTLSCEQNLNHDAMYWYRQDPGQGLRLIYYSQIVNDFQKGDIAEGYSVSREKKESFPLTVTSAQKNPTAFYLCASSGQGVWNQPQHFGDGTRLSIL.

This clonotype was observed many times. The genes are TRBV5-8 and TRBJ1-1; 7 nucleotides match TRBD1. CDR1 SGHTS and CDR2 YDEGEE come from the germline V gene. There are 14 residues in the CDR3. Trimming cost V 1 base and J 4 bases; bases outside gene matches: 4. The CDR3 spells CASSLRGPLTEAFF. Written as DNA, the CDR3 is TGTGCCAGCAGCTTGAGGGGGCCCCTCACTGAAGCTTTCTTT.

This clonotype was seen many times. This chain uses TRBV3-1 with TRBJ2-1, with 10 bases that match TRBD2. This CDR3 has 19 amino acids. The germline V gene encodes CDR1 LGHDT and CDR2 YNNKEL (reference sequence). After removal of 2 bases from V and 4 bases from J, the junction contained 14 bases not matched to a gene. Here the CDR3 DNA reads TGTGCCAGCAGCCAAAGCTTCGATCCAGCGGGAGGGAGGTACAATGAGCAGTTCTTC. It codes for CASSQSFDPAGGRYNEQFF.

This clonotype has ten or more counts. The chain recombines TRBV29-1 with TRBJ2-1; 9 bases are shared with TRBD2. With 7 bases clipped from V and 9 bases from J, the junction kept 13 bases outside the gene matches. Germline-derived CDR1 and CDR2 are SQVTM and ANQGSEA. This CDR3 spans 14 amino acids. As DNA, the CDR3 is TGCAGCGCCTCGGGACTAGCTGGGCCGCGTGAGCAGTTCTTC. Its translation: CSASGLAGPREQFF.

This clonotype appeared many times. The V gene is TRBV2, the J gene TRBJ2-2; TRBD1 aligns across 8 bases. J lost 5 bases, V lost 7 bases, and 9 bases had no gene match. This CDR3 is 15 amino acids long. CDR1 and CDR2 from the germline V gene are SNHLY and FYNNEI. The CDR3 region has the DNA TGTGCCAGCACCCTGACAGGGGATTTTACCGGGGAGCTGTTTTTT. It encodes CASTLTGDFTGELFF.

The sample holds many counts of this clonotype. The genes are TRBV28 and TRBJ2-7, with 7 bases aligning to TRBD2. There are 16 residues in the CDR3. Germline loops: CDR1 MDHEN, CDR2 SYDVKM. V lost 2 bases, J lost 6 bases, and 13 bases stayed unmatched. The CDR3 region has the DNA TGTGCCAGCAGTTTAGGGGGTAGACTAGCCCCACTCGAGCAGTACTTC. Its protein is CASSLGGRLAPLEQYF.

The chain combines TRBV27 with TRBJ2-2; no clear D gene. Trimming removed 7 bases at V and 8 bases at J, with 11 bases between. Germline CDR1 MNHEY, CDR2 SMNVEV (reference sequence). This CDR3 spans 12 amino acids. This CDR3 is CASKSRAGELFF. The CDR3 DNA sequence: TGTGCCAGCAAGTCACGAGCAGGGGAGCTGTTTTTT.

In this sample, this clonotype turned up many times. The chain employs TRBV2 and TRBJ2-2, with D possibly matching TRBD1 (5 bases). V was clipped by 11 bases and J by 7 bases, with 14 bases between them. Looked up from germline, CDR1 is SNHLY and CDR2 is FYNNEI. CDR3 length: 12 residues. CDR3: CAHRAGIGELFF. The CDR3 DNA follows: TGTGCCCACCGCGCAGGGATCGGGGAGCTGTTTTTT.

This clonotype was counted ten times or more. This chain links TRBV28 with TRBJ1-1; D is unclear. Germline CDR1 and CDR2: MDHEN and SYDVKM. The CDR3 runs to 14 residues. V lost 6 bases and J lost 4, with 15 bases in between. CDR3 sequence reads: CASRPLRGSTEAFF. The CDR3 DNA is TGTGCCAGCAGGCCCCTGAGAGGGAGCACTGAAGCTTTCTTT.

This clonotype was seen more than once but under ten times. This rearrangement joins TRBV20-1 to TRBJ1-6; D is uncertain. In germline, CDR1 is DFQATT, CDR2 SNEGSKA (reference sequence). This CDR3 spans 15 amino acids. The V gene lost 3 bases and the J gene lost 5 bases, with 14 bases spanning the gap. The CDR3 DNA reads TGCAGTGCTAGCGGCCTACGGCAGAATAATTCACCCCTCCACTTT. It encodes CSASGLRQNNSPLHF.

V is TRBV9 and J is TRBJ2-7, with TRBD1 matching 9 bases. This CDR3 has 14 amino acids. Trimming cost V 4 bases and J 5 bases; bases outside gene matches: 7. Germline V gives CDR1 SGDLS, CDR2 YYNGEE. CDR3 sequence (DNA): TGTGCCAGCAGCTCACGCGGGACAGGGAACGAGCAGTACTTC. It translates to CASSSRGTGNEQYF.

This clonotype has a count of ten or more. The chain recombines TRBV10-3 with TRBJ2-7; 11 nucleotides agree with TRBD2. From germline, CDR1 is ENHRY and CDR2 SYGVKD. The CDR3 is 16 amino acids. Trimming at V came to 3 bases and at J to 6 bases, leaving 10 bases not matched to a gene. Here the CDR3 reads CAISDQTSGTRSEQYF. CDR3 coding DNA: TGTGCCATCAGTGACCAGACTAGCGGGACGAGGAGCGAGCAGTACTTC.

The chain carries TRBV7-9 and TRBJ1-1; possibly TRBD1 for D (5 bases). The CDR3 is 15 residues long. Per the germline V gene, CDR1 is SEHNR and CDR2 is FQNEAQ (reference sequence). The V gene lost 1 base and the J gene lost 5 bases, with 14 bases spanning the gap. In DNA form, the CDR3 reads TGTGCCAGCAGCTTAGATGGGGAGGGGCGTACTGAAGCTTTCTTT. Protein: CASSLDGEGRTEAFF.

The gene calls are TRBV3-1 and TRBJ1-2, with no clear D. V gave up 1 base and J gave up 3 bases, with 12 bases separating them. The CDR3 has 15 amino acids. CDR1 and CDR2 from the germline V gene are LGHDT and YNNKEL (reference sequence). The CDR3: CASSQGRGSDYGYTF. CDR3 sequence (DNA): TGTGCCAGCAGCCAAGGGAGAGGATCGGACTATGGCTACACCTTC.